One and the same sample provided the 28 T cell receptor beta chains below, sequenced in a study of neurological immune-mediated disorders. TCRdb ran MiXCR on the 5' RACE reads and lists one entry per CDR3 protein. The profile shows roughly 55,000 distinct CDR3 sequences, 16% of them singletons. The sample taken for sequencing was PBMCs. The receptors originated from a man between 60 and 75 years old in good health.

This clonotype was observed at least ten times. J is TRBJ2-3 and V is TRBV20-1; 13 nucleotides agree with TRBD2. V lost 5 bases and J lost 6; bases outside the gene matches: 5. Germline V lookup: CDR1 DFQATT, CDR2 SNEGSKA (reference sequence). This CDR3 comprises 14 residues. CDR3 residues: CSASPTSGRDTQYF. The CDR3 bases are TGCAGTGCTTCCCCGACTAGCGGGAGGGATACGCAGTATTTT.

Points on this clonotype: One junction end disagrees with the germline gene, perhaps due to a read error. V usage is TRBV11-2 and J usage is TRBJ2-1; 9 bases fit TRBD2. The germline V gene encodes CDR1 SGHAT and CDR2 FQNNGV. CDR3 length: 15 amino acids. The CDR3 protein is CARSFRGGGGNEQFF. The DNA of the CDR3 is TGTGCCAGAAGCTTTAGGGGCGGGGGGGGGAATGAGCAGTTCTTC.

On this clonotype: At one boundary the junction diverges from the germline segment, which might be a read error. The V and J genes are TRBV27 and TRBJ2-3; D may be TRBD2 (5 bases). This CDR3 spans 14 amino acids. Germline CDR1 reads MNHEY; CDR2 reads SMNVEV (reference sequence). The DNA for the CDR3 is TGTTCCAGCAGTTGGCAGCGGCCCGCAGATACGCAGTATTTT. This codes for CSSSWQRPADTQYF.

This clonotype was seen repeatedly, ten times or more. The J gene is TRBJ1-5, the V gene TRBV5-1, with 9 bases aligning to TRBD1. V shed 4 bases and J 4 bases; nucleotides not matched to a gene: 3. The germline CDR1 and CDR2 sequences are SGHRS and YFSETQ. The CDR3 totals 14 residues. CDR3 sequence: CASSAGTGNQPQHF. CDR3 DNA sequence: TGCGCCAGCAGCGCCGGGACAGGGAATCAGCCCCAGCATTTT.

The table lists this clonotype with many counts. The chain is built from TRBV4-2 and TRBJ2-5; D is unclear. V gave up 0 bases and J gave up 5 bases, with 16 bases separating them. CDR1 is LGHNA and CDR2 is YNFKEQ in the germline V gene. This CDR3 comprises 16 residues. DNA for the CDR3: TGTGCCAGCAGCCAAGAAGCGTTGGGCCGAGGCGAGACCCAGTACTTC. This gives the protein CASSQEALGRGETQYF.

By proportion, this clonotype is medium-sized. V is TRBV24-1 and J is TRBJ2-1; 9 bases fit TRBD1. The germline CDR1 and CDR2 sequences are KGHDR and SFDVKD. J gave up 8 bases and V 4 bases, and 11 bases lay outside the gene matches. The CDR3 runs to 16 residues. Here the CDR3 reads CATSDTIDRGADEQFF. The CDR3 DNA follows: TGTGCCACCAGTGACACGATCGACAGGGGGGCGGATGAGCAGTTCTTC.

This clonotype was seen at least ten times. This chain connects TRBV3-1 to TRBJ1-2; 7 positions match TRBD1. The CDR3 is made up of 14 amino acids. The germline CDR1 and CDR2 sequences are LGHDT and YNNKEL (reference sequence). V lost 7 bases to trimming and J lost 8 bases; unmatched junction nucleotides: 13. CDR3 protein: CASTIKGGGDGYTF. The CDR3 nucleotides are TGTGCCAGCACCATTAAAGGAGGGGGCGACGGCTACACCTTC.

At least ten counts were recorded for this clonotype. The J gene is TRBJ1-1, the V gene TRBV14, with D uncertain. The CDR3 runs to 13 residues. Germline V gene sequence: CDR1 SGHDN, CDR2 FVKESK. V lost 2 bases and J lost 2, with 6 bases in between. CDR3 DNA: TGTGCCAGCAGCCAAACGACCAACACTGAAGCTTTCTTT. It yields the protein CASSQTTNTEAFF.

This clonotype was observed many times. This chain links TRBV10-3 with TRBJ2-2, with D unresolved. V lost 0 bases and J 5 bases, leaving 4 bases between the germline ends. Germline CDR1 and CDR2: ENHRY and SYGVKD. This CDR3 comprises 13 residues. CDR3 sequence: CAISESRTGELFF. CDR3 bases: TGTGCCATCAGTGAGTCGAGGACCGGGGAGCTGTTTTTT.

This clonotype occurred many times. The chain couples TRBV20-1 to TRBJ2-1, with 9 bases fitting TRBD2. Germline assignment: CDR1 DFQATT and CDR2 SNEGSKA (reference sequence). This CDR3 is built from 15 residues. Trimming removed 3 bases from V and 4 bases from J; junction bases left unmatched: 7. CDR3 region: CSASIAGDFYNEQFF. In nucleotides, the CDR3 is TGCAGTGCTAGCATAGCGGGAGACTTTTACAATGAGCAGTTCTTC.

This clonotype was found many times. The genes are TRBV12-3 or TRBV12-4 and TRBJ1-2; a weak D match, TRBD1 (5 bases). CDR3 length equals 14 residues. Trimming cost V 5 bases and J 7 bases, with 17 bases left between them. The CDR3 nucleotides are TGTGCCAGCAGTGTCGGAGCAGGGAAGTTTGGCTACACCTTC. This codes for CASSVGAGKFGYTF.

This clonotype was picked up many times. The rearrangement uses TRBV29-1 and TRBJ1-2; tentatively, D is TRBD1 (5 bases). V lost 5 bases, J lost 2 bases, and 12 bases lay in between. CDR1 is SQVTM and CDR2 is ANQGSEA in the germline V gene. The CDR3 has 13 amino acids. As DNA, the CDR3 is TGCAGCGTTCTGGGACTCACGAACTATGGCTACACCTTC. It encodes CSVLGLTNYGYTF.

This clonotype was counted many times. The rearrangement uses TRBV20-1 and TRBJ2-7, with TRBD2 identical over 10 bases. The J segment lost 3 bases and the V segment lost 6 bases, leaving 8 bases of the junction unmatched. The CDR3 covers 14 residues. Germline CDR1 DFQATT, CDR2 SNEGSKA (reference sequence). In nucleotides, the CDR3 is TGCAGTGCAAAAAGTCTAGCGGGAGTCTACGAGCAGTACTTC. Protein: CSAKSLAGVYEQYF.

This clonotype was counted many times. The chain uses TRBV28 and TRBJ2-7; D unclear. Germline CDR1 and CDR2: MDHEN and SYDVKM. Trimming took 3 bases from V and 4 from J, leaving 13 bases between them. This CDR3 spans 14 amino acids. The CDR3: CASSFWSGRYEQYF. DNA of the CDR3: TGTGCCAGCAGTTTTTGGTCAGGACGGTACGAGCAGTACTTC.

This clonotype was recorded at least ten times. The V call is TRBV29-1, the J call TRBJ1-1; no definite D call. The ends were cut back, 5 bases at V and 6 bases at J, with 22 bases in the middle. Per the germline V gene, CDR1 is SQVTM and CDR2 is ANQGSEA. The CDR3 covers 15 residues. This chain's CDR3 is CSVNPEVMVFSEAFF. For the CDR3, the DNA is TGCAGCGTTAACCCCGAGGTAATGGTGTTCTCTGAAGCTTTCTTT.

This clonotype turned up a few times. The chain joins TRBV7-2 to TRBJ2-1, with TRBD2 matching over 14 bases. The CDR3 loop spans 21 amino acids. Unmatched junction bases numbered 14, after V lost 4 bases and J lost 0 bases. The germline V gene has CDR1 SGHTA and CDR2 FQGNSA. For the CDR3, the DNA is TGTGCCAGCAGCTCGAGACCGGGACTAGCGGGAGAACCAAGCTCCTACAATGAGCAGTTCTTC. Its translation: CASSSRPGLAGEPSSYNEQFF. Looking up the rest from reference TRBV7-2 and TRBJ2-1 gives the full variable domain: GAGVSQSPSNKVTEKGKDVELRCDPISGHTALYWYRQSLGQGLEFLIYFQGNSAPDKSGLPSDRFSAERTGGSVSTLTIQRTQQEDSAVYLCASSSRPGLAGEPSSYNEQFFGPGTRLTVL.

This clonotype came up many times. The chain links TRBV2 to TRBJ1-6, with D possibly being TRBD1 (5 bases). CDR3 length: 12 residues. Per the germline V gene, CDR1 is SNHLY and CDR2 is FYNNEI. Trimming shortened V by 7 bases and J by 5 bases, and 6 bases separated the two germline ends. CDR3 amino acids: CASKGDNSPLHF. The CDR3 DNA reads TGTGCCAGCAAAGGGGATAATTCACCCCTCCACTTT.

This clonotype was counted ten times or more. V and J are TRBV29-1 and TRBJ2-3, with a possible D match to TRBD1 (5 bases). The CDR3 runs to 14 residues. CDR1 and CDR2 from the germline V gene are SQVTM and ANQGSEA. Trimming took off 4 bases at V and 0 bases at J, with 11 bases between the two ends. The CDR3 DNA reads as TGCAGCGTTGTAGGGGTGGCTAGCACAGATACGCAGTATTTT. The encoded protein is CSVVGVASTDTQYF.

This clonotype was counted at least ten times. The chain carries TRBV20-1 and TRBJ2-1; 13 bases line up with TRBD2. V lost 3 bases to trimming and J lost 8 bases; unmatched junction nucleotides: 10. CDR3 size: 16 residues. Germline lookup yields CDR1 DFQATT and CDR2 SNEGSKA (reference sequence). CDR3 sequence: CSASGTSGRAWDEQFF. In DNA form, the CDR3 reads TGCAGTGCTAGTGGCACTAGCGGGAGGGCCTGGGATGAGCAGTTCTTC.

This clonotype has a handful of counts. Its ends do not fully match the called genes, so a read error is possible. The rearrangement uses TRBV24-1 and TRBJ2-2, with 7 nucleotides matching TRBD1. The germline V gene encodes CDR1 KGHDR and CDR2 SFDVKD. This CDR3 comprises 13 residues. In DNA, the CDR3 is TGTGCCACGACAGGGTCAGCGACCGGGGACCTGTTTTTT. Translating gives CATTGSATGDLFF.

This clonotype was seen many times. The gene calls are TRBV12-3 or TRBV12-4 and TRBJ2-1; D is possibly TRBD2 (6 bases). The CDR3 runs to 12 residues. V was cut by 3 bases and J by 12 bases, with 12 bases left in between. The DNA for the CDR3 is TGTGCCAGCAGTTTCTATCGGGAGTCGCAGTTCTTC. Translation: CASSFYRESQFF.

The genes are TRBV5-1 and TRBJ2-1; 10 bases fit TRBD1. The CDR3 loop spans 15 amino acids. V was clipped by 1 base and J by 6 bases; unmatched bases: 4. CDR1 is SGHRS and CDR2 is YFSETQ in the germline V gene. The CDR3 loop reads CASSLLRTGGNEQFF. The CDR3 region has the DNA TGCGCCAGCAGCTTGTTGAGGACAGGGGGCAATGAGCAGTTCTTC.

In this sample, this clonotype turned up many times. The chain joins TRBV28 to TRBJ1-5, with D uncertain. This CDR3 contains 13 residues. Germline V CDR1 and CDR2: MDHEN, SYDVKM. V lost 5 bases and J 6 bases, leaving 11 bases between the germline ends. CDR3 sequence reads: CASSRTGSQPQHF. The CDR3 DNA reads TGTGCCAGCAGTCGGACGGGTAGTCAGCCCCAGCATTTT.

The rearrangement links TRBV7-8 to TRBJ2-2; 9 nucleotides line up with TRBD1. The CDR3 runs to 18 residues. Germline V gene lookup returns CDR1 SGHVS and CDR2 FQNEAQ. V trimming: 8 bases; J trimming: 1 base; junction bases outside the gene matches: 14. The DNA of the CDR3 is TGTGCCAGCGGAAGGGACAGGGCGCCACAAGAGAACACCGGGGAGCTGTTTTTT. This codes for CASGRDRAPQENTGELFF.

As concerns this clonotype: One end of the junction is discordant with germline, which a read error may explain. The J gene is TRBJ2-7, the V gene TRBV4-3; a possible D gene is TRBD1 (5 bases). CDR3 length equals 13 residues. Per the germline V gene, CDR1 is LGHNA and CDR2 is YSLEER. The CDR3 loop is CASGQGAGYEHYF. The CDR3 DNA follows: TGCGCCAGCGGCCAAGGGGCAGGCTACGAGCACTACTTC.

The chain is built from TRBV9 and TRBJ2-3, with 11 nucleotides matching TRBD1. V was clipped by 2 bases and J by 6 bases; unmatched bases: 2. Germline V gene sequence: CDR1 SGDLS, CDR2 YYNGEE. This CDR3 region has 14 residues. This CDR3 is CASSVDRGRDTQYF. DNA for the CDR3: TGTGCCAGCAGCGTGGACAGGGGGCGGGATACGCAGTATTTT.

This clonotype was seen many times. V usage is TRBV7-2 and J usage is TRBJ2-5; perhaps TRBD1 as D (6 bases). CDR1 is SGHTA and CDR2 is FQGNSA in the germline V gene. The V and J ends lost 3 bases and 5 bases respectively, with 13 bases between them. The CDR3 contains 14 residues. The CDR3 loop is CASSFRAGAETQYF. In nucleotides, the CDR3 is TGTGCCAGCAGCTTTAGGGCAGGGGCGGAGACCCAGTACTTC.

This clonotype was recorded many times. The chain recombines TRBV7-2 with TRBJ2-7; 8 nucleotides match TRBD1. The junction had 6 bases not matched to a gene; V was cut back by 5 bases and J by 6 bases. Germline CDR1 reads SGHTA; CDR2 reads FQGNSA. This CDR3 spans 13 amino acids. CDR3 sequence (DNA): TGTGCCAGCAGCGAACACAGGGGGTTCGAGCAGTACTTC. It yields the protein CASSEHRGFEQYF.